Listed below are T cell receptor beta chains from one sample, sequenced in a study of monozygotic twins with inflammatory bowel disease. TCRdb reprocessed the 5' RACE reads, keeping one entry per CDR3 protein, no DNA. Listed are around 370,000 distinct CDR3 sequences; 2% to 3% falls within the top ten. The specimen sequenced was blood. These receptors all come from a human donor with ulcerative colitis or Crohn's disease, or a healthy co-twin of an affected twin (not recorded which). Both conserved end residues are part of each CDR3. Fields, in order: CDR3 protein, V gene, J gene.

CDR3: CSARDLKDSPRETQYF
V: TRBV20-1
J: TRBJ2-5

CDR3: CSARRLAGESYNEQFF
V: TRBV20-1
J: TRBJ2-1

CDR3: CASSMTSGADTQYF
V: TRBV19
J: TRBJ2-3

CDR3: CASSGYSTDTQYF
V: TRBV6-1
J: TRBJ2-3

CDR3: CASTATGKYEQYF
V: TRBV19
J: TRBJ2-7

CDR3: CASSLDSISGANVLTF
V: TRBV5-8
J: TRBJ2-6

CDR3: CASKNLQGALQPQHF
V: TRBV27
J: TRBJ1-5

CDR3: CASSLTGARGTEAFF
V: TRBV5-1
J: TRBJ1-1

CDR3: CASSQERLGGYTF
V: TRBV4-1
J: TRBJ1-2

CDR3: CASSHVPGQGSPLHF
V: TRBV3-1
J: TRBJ1-6

CDR3: CSAREPGYYNSPLHF
V: TRBV20-1
J: TRBJ1-6

CDR3: CASSSGWTSGVSDTQYF
V: TRBV5-6
J: TRBJ2-3

CDR3: CASSFLAAPEYEQYF
V: TRBV5-1
J: TRBJ2-7

CDR3: CASSYQGPNGPQHF
V: TRBV6-2/TRBV6-3
J: TRBJ1-5

CDR3: CASSLVAGIGASGANVLTF
V: TRBV5-6
J: TRBJ2-6

CDR3: CASSTGGKSNEQFF
V: TRBV21-1
J: TRBJ2-1

CDR3: CASRADRPYNSPLHF
V: TRBV19
J: TRBJ1-6

CDR3: CASFNRTPNTEAFF
V: TRBV5-1
J: TRBJ1-1

CDR3: CATRPQGAMNTEAFF
V: TRBV9
J: TRBJ1-1

CDR3: CSATRTSGGTDTQYF
V: TRBV29-1
J: TRBJ2-3

CDR3: CASSYGFMETQYF
V: TRBV6-2/TRBV6-3
J: TRBJ2-5

CDR3: CASCTGGLVDEQFF
V: TRBV5-1
J: TRBJ2-1

CDR3: CASSLQRGSLEQYF
V: TRBV5-4
J: TRBJ2-7

CDR3: CASTQSGQGREQYF
V: TRBV6-2/TRBV6-3
J: TRBJ2-7

CDR3: CASSSNPGPPLHF
V: TRBV7-2
J: TRBJ1-6

CDR3: CASSESGLNPDTQYF
V: TRBV6-1
J: TRBJ2-3

CDR3: CASSRIAGEADTQYF
V: TRBV7-2
J: TRBJ2-3

CDR3: CATSDYRGDNEQFF
V: TRBV24-1
J: TRBJ2-1

CDR3: CASSYGQGASGELFF
V: TRBV6-5
J: TRBJ2-2

CDR3: CASSPLAGANAGELFF
V: TRBV4-3
J: TRBJ2-2

CDR3: CASSNPGTSGGANEQFF
V: TRBV5-1
J: TRBJ2-1

CDR3: CASTISPGIHGDEQFF
V: TRBV7-2
J: TRBJ2-1

CDR3: CASSYEVQGIYGYTF
V: TRBV6-5
J: TRBJ1-2

CDR3: CASSLEPNSPLHF
V: TRBV7-3
J: TRBJ1-6

CDR3: CATHLAGGLTGELFF
V: TRBV6-1
J: TRBJ2-2

CDR3: CASSPIFGVQETQYF
V: TRBV6-2/TRBV6-3
J: TRBJ2-5

CDR3: CAWSATGYEQYF
V: TRBV30
J: TRBJ2-7

CDR3: CASSFRGTEETQYF
V: TRBV5-1
J: TRBJ2-5

CDR3: CASSSGQPKETQYF
V: TRBV5-1
J: TRBJ2-5

CDR3: CASSSTWGVNTEAFF
V: TRBV6-2/TRBV6-3
J: TRBJ1-1

CDR3: CAWSRDRGPNEQYF
V: TRBV30
J: TRBJ2-7

CDR3: CASSTDRLSYNEQFF
V: TRBV9
J: TRBJ2-1

CDR3: CASSLRTAGGVGNQPQHF
V: TRBV4-1
J: TRBJ1-5

CDR3: CSARDQVEPQETQYF
V: TRBV20-1
J: TRBJ2-5

CDR3: CASQGDSYEQYF
V: TRBV9
J: TRBJ2-7

CDR3: CASSYPGGGETQYF
V: TRBV6-5
J: TRBJ2-5

CDR3: CASSQGTGDNEKLFF
V: TRBV4-2
J: TRBJ1-4

CDR3: CASSYRGGYSLNEQFF
V: TRBV6-5
J: TRBJ2-1

CDR3: CASSYWGGAVDFADTQYF
V: TRBV6-2/TRBV6-3
J: TRBJ2-3

CDR3: CASSDRFRGNEQFF
V: TRBV6-1
J: TRBJ2-1

CDR3: CASSSPFRLAGRTDTQYF
V: TRBV27
J: TRBJ2-3

CDR3: CASRRKVEETQYF
V: TRBV27
J: TRBJ2-5

CDR3: CASSPQRVDNEKLFF
V: TRBV18
J: TRBJ1-4

CDR3: CASSLVGRYTGELFF
V: TRBV7-2
J: TRBJ2-2

CDR3: CASSQDPGTYEQYF
V: TRBV4-2
J: TRBJ2-7